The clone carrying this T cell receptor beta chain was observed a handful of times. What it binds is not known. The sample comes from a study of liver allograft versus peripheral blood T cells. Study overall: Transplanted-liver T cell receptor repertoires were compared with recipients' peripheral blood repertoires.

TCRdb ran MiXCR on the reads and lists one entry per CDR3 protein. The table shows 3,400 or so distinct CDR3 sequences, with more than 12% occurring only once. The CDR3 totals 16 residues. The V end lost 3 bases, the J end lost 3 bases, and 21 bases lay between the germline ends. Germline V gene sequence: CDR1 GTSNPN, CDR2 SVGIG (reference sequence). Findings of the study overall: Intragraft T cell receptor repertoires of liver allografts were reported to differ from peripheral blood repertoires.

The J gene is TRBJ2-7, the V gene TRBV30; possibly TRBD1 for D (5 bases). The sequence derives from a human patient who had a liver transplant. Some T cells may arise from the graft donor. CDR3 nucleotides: TGTGCCTGGAGCTTGCGCCAGGGTGGTATCCACTACGAGCAGTACTTC. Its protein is CAWSLRQGGIHYEQYF. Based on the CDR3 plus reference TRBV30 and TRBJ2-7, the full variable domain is SQTIHQWPATLVQPVGSPLSLECTVEGTSNPNLYWYRQAAGRGLQLLFYSVGIGQISSEVPQNLSASRPQDRQFILSSKKLLLSDSGFYLCAWSLRQGGIHYEQYFGPGTRLTVT.